This TCR beta chain was retrieved from a study of T cells in Graves' hyperthyroidism and ophthalmopathy. About the research overall: Peripheral blood was taken when the disease was first diagnosed, before any treatment began. The study's findings and limits: Onset of ophthalmopathy came a median roughly 6.9 months after the model predicted it. Also found in blood were most expanded thyroid clonotypes above 0.001.

As to this clonotype: The target antigen is unknown.

Exclusion followed for patients with uncontrolled infection, other autoimmune disease, pregnancy or lactation. The ends were cut back, 0 bases at V and 0 bases at J, with 14 bases in the middle. The CDR3 has 17 amino acids. The V gene's germline CDR1 is ENHRY and CDR2 SYGVKD. RNA transcripts yielded amplified TCR beta CDR3 regions. HTBI primers were employed in a first-round RT-PCR of the TCR CDR3. Each CDR3 protein gets one entry after TCRdb re-called the multiplex PCR reads with MiXCR. This table holds 350,000 or so distinct CDR3 sequences, 15% to 20% found once. This receptor was taken from a woman aged 40 to 50 with Graves' ophthalmopathy. The sequenced material came from blood. The rearrangement joins TRBV10-3 to TRBJ1-1; D might be TRBD1 (6 bases). For the CDR3, the DNA is TGTGCCATCAGTGAGTCTCGGGGGGCGGGCCTGAACACTGAAGCTTTCTTT. It yields the protein CAISESRGAGLNTEAFF.